What follows are 21 T cell receptor beta chains derived from one specimen sequenced in a study of response to subunit inactivated influenza vaccine. TCRdb processed the RT-PCR reads anew with MiXCR; each CDR3 protein has one entry. The table has hundreds of thousands of distinct CDR3 sequences, around 20% seen once. This specimen consisted of PBMCs from blood, obtained more than 4 days after vaccination. The origin of the receptors is a man over 45 who received an inactivated influenza vaccine.

The genes are TRBV7-9 and TRBJ2-7; TRBD1 aligns across 11 bases. The CDR3 runs 14 residues. After removal of 7 bases from V and 9 bases from J, the junction contained 11 bases not matched to a gene. Germline lookup yields CDR1 SEHNR and CDR2 FQNEAQ (reference sequence). In DNA form, the CDR3 reads TGTGCCAGCACCTCCTTGGACAGGGGGCAGGTGCAGTACTTC. As protein: CASTSLDRGQVQYF.

The V call is TRBV5-5, the J call TRBJ2-5; perhaps TRBD1 as D (6 bases). Looked up from germline, CDR1 is SGHKS and CDR2 is YYEKEE (reference sequence). V was trimmed by 3 bases and J by 5 bases, leaving 17 bases between them. The CDR3 is 15 residues long. CDR3 DNA sequence: TGTGCCAGCAGCTGGGGGCAGGGTGAAGTGGAGACCCAGTACTTC. Encoded protein: CASSWGQGEVETQYF.

The chain joins TRBV7-9 to TRBJ2-3, with D perhaps given as TRBD1 or TRBD2 (5 bases each). Germline assignment: CDR1 SEHNR and CDR2 FQNEAQ (reference sequence). V lost 5 bases and J lost 2, with 11 bases in between. The CDR3 extends over 14 amino acids. The CDR3 DNA sequence: TGTGCCAGCAGCACGTCGGGGCTCACAGATACGCAGTATTTT. Protein: CASSTSGLTDTQYF.

This clonotype has just a few counts. The chain recombines TRBV30 with TRBJ2-3; 7 positions agree with TRBD1. J lost 0 bases, V lost 3 bases, and 6 bases had no gene match. The CDR3 loop spans 15 amino acids. Germline values: CDR1 GTSNPN, CDR2 SVGIG (reference sequence). The CDR3 DNA is TGTGCCTGGAGGATACAGGGGCCTAGCACAGATACGCAGTATTTT. This codes for CAWRIQGPSTDTQYF.

This chain uses TRBV10-3 with TRBJ2-2; no clear D gene. The germline gives CDR1 ENHRY, CDR2 SYGVKD. Trimming cost V 7 bases and J 4 bases, with 13 bases left between them. CDR3 length: 14 amino acids. The CDR3 nucleotides are TGTGCCATCACCCCGGGTACGAGCACCGGGGAGCTGTTTTTT. It specifies CAITPGTSTGELFF.

This clonotype appeared many times. The chain joins TRBV20-1 to TRBJ1-1, with 7 bases lining up with TRBD1. The germline V gene encodes CDR1 DFQATT and CDR2 SNEGSKA (reference sequence). V was pared by 7 bases and J by 5 bases, with 13 bases of the junction left unmatched. CDR3 length equals 14 residues. CDR3 nucleotide sequence: TGCAGTGGCAGCAAAGCAGGGGGTAGAACTGAAGCTTTCTTT. It yields the protein CSGSKAGGRTEAFF.

The genes are TRBV12-3 or TRBV12-4 and TRBJ2-7, with D tentatively TRBD2 (5 bases). The CDR3 has 14 residues. Trimming stripped 6 bases from V and 6 bases from J, with 18 bases between. The CDR3 spells CASSPTGNMGEQYF. The CDR3 coding sequence is TGTGCCAGCAGCCCCACGGGGAATATGGGCGAGCAGTACTTC.

V gene TRBV29-1 combines with J gene TRBJ2-3; D is unresolved. Germline V lookup: CDR1 SQVTM, CDR2 ANQGSEA. V lost 2 bases and J lost 3, with 12 bases in between. The CDR3 is 14 residues long. CDR3 DNA sequence: TGCAGCGTTGAACGAGCCTTGGGAACAGATACGCAGTATTTT. Translation: CSVERALGTDTQYF.

This clonotype showed up just a few times. The rearrangement joins TRBV4-1 to TRBJ2-1; possible D gene TRBD1, 5 bases. The CDR3 extends over 16 amino acids. Germline values: CDR1 MGHRA, CDR2 YSYEKL. Trimming pared 3 bases from V and 10 bases from J, leaving 22 bases between. The CDR3 loop is CASSQSSWQGRMEQFF. DNA of the CDR3: TGCGCCAGCAGCCAGAGTTCGTGGCAGGGAAGGATGGAGCAGTTCTTC.

V is TRBV7-9 and J is TRBJ2-2, with D perhaps TRBD2 (6 bases). Germline-derived CDR1 and CDR2 are SEHNR and FQNEAQ (reference sequence). The CDR3 has 16 amino acids. Trimming pared 4 bases from V and 3 bases from J, leaving 15 bases between. The CDR3 sequence: CASSWAPSGDTGELFF. The CDR3 DNA sequence: TGTGCCAGCAGCTGGGCCCCCTCGGGGGACACCGGGGAGCTGTTTTTT.

This clonotype was detected a few times. The chain has TRBV12-3 or TRBV12-4 and TRBJ2-2, with D maybe TRBD2 (6 bases). The CDR3 is 14 amino acids. Trimming removed 3 bases at V and 7 bases at J, with 12 bases between. CDR3 DNA sequence: TGTGCCAGCAGTTTGGGGCTAGCGATCGGGGAGCTGTTTTTT. Encoded protein: CASSLGLAIGELFF.

This rearrangement joins TRBV10-3 to TRBJ1-2; D unclear. The CDR3 totals 12 residues. Germline assignment: CDR1 ENHRY and CDR2 SYGVKD. The V end lost 4 bases, the J end lost 4 bases, and 7 bases lay between the germline ends. CDR3 sequence (DNA): TGTGCCATCAGTGTAGGAGGCTATGGCTACACCTTC. Translation gives CAISVGGYGYTF.

There are many counts of this clonotype. V usage is TRBV30 and J usage is TRBJ2-6; no clear D gene. The CDR3 runs to 13 residues. Trimming took off 2 bases at V and 1 base at J, with 3 bases between the two ends. Germline V gene sequence: CDR1 GTSNPN, CDR2 SVGIG (reference sequence). The CDR3 region has the DNA TGTGCCTGGAGTCGTTCTGGGGCCAACGTCCTGACTTTC. This encodes CAWSRSGANVLTF. The complete variable domain, with remaining parts taken from reference TRBV30 and TRBJ2-6, reads SQTIHQWPATLVQPVGSPLSLECTVEGTSNPNLYWYRQAAGRGLQLLFYSVGIGQISSEVPQNLSASRPQDRQFILSSKKLLLSDSGFYLCAWSRSGANVLTFGAGSRLTVL.

V usage is TRBV4-2 and J usage is TRBJ2-3; 8 nucleotides align to TRBD1. V shed 1 base and J 4 bases; nucleotides not matched to a gene: 4. CDR3 length equals 15 residues. The V gene's germline CDR1 is LGHNA and CDR2 YNFKEQ. Here the CDR3 DNA reads TGTGCCAGCAGCCAAGCAGGGGGCATGGCAGATACGCAGTATTTT. Translation gives CASSQAGGMADTQYF.

V usage is TRBV9 and J usage is TRBJ2-7; 10 nucleotides match TRBD2. The CDR3 is 15 residues long. Germline CDR1 SGDLS, CDR2 YYNGEE. V was pared by 0 bases and J by 5 bases, with 5 bases of the junction left unmatched. Here the CDR3 DNA reads TGTGCCAGCAGCGTAGTTCCTAGCGGGAGCCACGAGCAGTACTTC. Residues: CASSVVPSGSHEQYF.

V usage is TRBV6-2 or TRBV6-3 and J usage is TRBJ2-2, with D hard to call. The CDR3 has 14 amino acids. The V end lost 4 bases, the J end lost 1 base, and 7 bases lay between the germline ends. CDR1 is MNHEY, CDR2 SVGEGT, per germline. Written as DNA, the CDR3 is TGTGCCAGCAGTTTCTACAGGAACACCGGGGAGCTGTTTTTT. This codes for CASSFYRNTGELFF.

This chain uses TRBV9 with TRBJ1-2; 12 bases agree with TRBD1. This CDR3 has 16 amino acids. J was trimmed by 4 bases and V by 0 bases; bases with no gene match: 4. CDR1 and CDR2 (germline): SGDLS, YYNGEE. The CDR3 DNA sequence: TGTGCCAGCAGCGTAGAGGGACAGGGGGCTTCCTATGGCTACACCTTC. Translation gives CASSVEGQGASYGYTF.

This clonotype has more than one count but fewer than ten. V is TRBV24-1 and J is TRBJ2-2; 7 bases are shared with TRBD2. Germline-derived CDR1 and CDR2 are KGHDR and SFDVKD. Germline trimming cut 4 bases from V and 2 bases from J; bases unmatched to any gene: 9. The CDR3 contains 17 residues. CDR3 nucleotide sequence: TGTGCCACCAGTGACCCCAGCGGGGCTGGAAACACCGGGGAGCTGTTTTTT. As protein: CATSDPSGAGNTGELFF.

This rearrangement joins TRBV4-2 to TRBJ2-1, with 8 bases aligning to TRBD2. V trimming: 0 bases; J trimming: 6 bases; junction bases outside the gene matches: 4. CDR3 length: 15 residues. Germline V gene data show CDR1 as LGHNA and CDR2 as YNFKEQ. The CDR3 sequence is CASSQEAGDPNEQFF. CDR3 sequence (DNA): TGTGCCAGCAGCCAAGAAGCGGGGGACCCCAATGAGCAGTTCTTC.

This clonotype has more than one count but fewer than ten. V gene TRBV6-5 combines with J gene TRBJ2-4; 9 nucleotides align to TRBD2. CDR3 length equals 17 residues. The germline CDR1 and CDR2 sequences are MNHEY and SVGAGI. Trimming at V came to 2 bases and at J to 10 bases, leaving 15 bases not matched to a gene. CDR3 DNA: TGTGCCAGCAGTTACGCCGCGGGGGGGCGCCAAGATAGTATTCAGTACTTC. Protein sequence: CASSYAAGGRQDSIQYF.

This clonotype was recorded only once. This may arise from a read error, as a much more abundant clone is one base away. The rearrangement uses TRBV29-1 and TRBJ2-1; D unresolved. The CDR3 runs 10 residues. The V end was cut by 5 bases, the J end by 7 bases, with 6 bases between. The germline CDR1 and CDR2 sequences are SQVTM and ANQGSEA. CDR3 region: CSVLGNEQFF. In nucleotides, the CDR3 is TGCAGCGTTTTGGGGAATGAGCAGTTCTTC.